This T cell receptor beta chain was identified in a study of blood T cell repertoires in COVID-19. In the study overall: Researchers got acute and convalescent COVID-19 samples from the United States, Italy and Spain. Nucleic acid was either cDNA or gDNA, and it came from T cells, B-cell-depleted T cells, or PBMCs.

Authors' data handling: Amplification of reference gene primers provided the estimated nucleated cell counts. Profiled with immunoSEQ multiplex PCR; TCRdb holds only in-frame clones, not every one. From that table come the V and J calls and clone size; the DNA was used to work out D and trimming. The sample carries about 160,000 clones, roughly 90% recorded once. Patients in Seattle were enrolled during active infection, then followed longitudinally. Germline V gives CDR1 DFQATT, CDR2 SNEGSKA (reference sequence). The CDR3 runs to 11 residues. V lost 3 bases to trimming and J lost 6 bases, with 8 bases between them.

This sequence joins TRBV20-1 and TRBJ1-1, with D perhaps TRBD1 (6 bases). Input material: peripheral blood. The TCR originated in a man in his thirties or forties with COVID-19, enrolled during active disease. The CDR3 region is CSASRGSEAFF. The CDR3 bases are TGCAGTGCTAGCAGGGGCTCTGAAGCTTTCTTT.